This record covers a single TCR beta chain. The antigen remains unidentified. These data belong to a study of blood T cells in healthy people across ages. For the study at large: When template switching was applied, about one barcoded beta molecule was captured per two T cells. Points from the study as a whole: The fall in TCR beta diversity per million T cells was roughly linear with age.

CDR3 length: 12 residues. Trimming shortened V by 6 bases and J by 7 bases, and 12 bases separated the two germline ends. Looked up from germline, CDR1 is MGHDK and CDR2 is SYGVNS. Using a J-beta primer mix together with a sample-barcoded 5' primer, a second PCR was run for roughly 6 to 12 cycles. The authors tagged each cDNA molecule using a template-switch adaptor with 12 random nucleotides. A single record per CDR3 protein comes from TCRdb applying MiXCR to the 5' RACE reads. The sample shows about 970,000 distinct CDR3 sequences, about 51% of them seen only once. Donors were healthy Caucasian individuals from Russia aged roughly 6 to 95.

This receptor was identified in a woman aged 55-69 years in good health. Sequencing input: blood. The rearrangement uses TRBV25-1 and TRBJ1-2; D gene ambiguous. In DNA form, the CDR3 reads TGTGCCAGCAGCGATTCGTCGGGTGGCTACACCTTC. Protein sequence: CASSDSSGGYTF.